The 15 T cell receptor beta chains below all came from one sample that was sequenced in a study of T-cell memory formation after mild COVID-19 (dated by TCRdb to about 2021). Library construction relied on 5' RACE. Sequencing was carried out with an Illumina NovaSeq 6000. TCRdb's own reprocessing of the public reads used fastp at Q25 and MiXCR and kept productive beta chains. Identical CDR3 proteins give one entry, which carries the most common genes and DNA. The sample includes about 300,000 distinct CDR3 sequences, with 15% to 20% observed a single time. Roughly 20% of the sample is taken by the ten largest. Sequencing used PBMCs or a T cell subset sorted from them (not recorded which). The receptor set was obtained from a man aged 18-30 years who had mild COVID-19 (a few samples of this study predate the infection). The sample titles of this study are shuffled in the database, so cell type and time point are left out; the donor was told from shared clones.

V usage is TRBV11-2 and J usage is TRBJ2-3, with TRBD2 identical over 7 bases. CDR1 is SGHAT, CDR2 FQNNGV, per germline. V shed 2 bases and J 2 bases; nucleotides not matched to a gene: 13. The CDR3 sequence is 18 residues long. CDR3 in amino acids: CASSLKWSLAGVTDTQYF. DNA for the CDR3: TGTGCCAGCAGCTTAAAGTGGAGCTTGGCGGGGGTCACAGATACGCAGTATTTT.

The chain joins TRBV4-3 to TRBJ1-2; a weak D match, TRBD1 (5 bases). From germline, CDR1 is LGHNA and CDR2 YSLEER. The CDR3 totals 16 residues. The ends were cut back, 0 bases at V and 4 bases at J, with 15 bases in the middle. Here the CDR3 reads CASSQELGQTFYGYTF. CDR3 DNA sequence: TGCGCCAGCAGCCAAGAATTGGGGCAAACCTTCTATGGCTACACCTTC.

This chain uses TRBV12-3 or TRBV12-4 with TRBJ1-2; 7 bases align to TRBD1. This CDR3 is built from 13 residues. With V trimmed by 6 bases and J by 7 bases, 8 bases remained unmatched. The CDR3 here is CASRLGGLGGYTF. DNA of the CDR3: TGTGCCAGCAGGCTAGGGGGCCTCGGTGGCTACACCTTC.

The chain joins TRBV2 to TRBJ2-3; a possible D gene is TRBD1 (6 bases). Germline V lookup: CDR1 SNHLY, CDR2 FYNNEI. With 1 base removed from V and 1 base from J, the gap between germline ends came to 9 bases. This CDR3 spans 15 amino acids. This CDR3 is CASSEVGARTDTQYF. The CDR3 nucleotides read TGTGCCAGCAGTGAAGTGGGGGCCCGCACAGATACGCAGTATTTT.

The chain combines TRBV27 with TRBJ2-3, with 11 bases matching TRBD2. The V gene end was trimmed by 3 bases and the J gene end by 14 bases; junction bases not matched to a gene: 10. Germline lookup yields CDR1 MNHEY and CDR2 SMNVEV (reference sequence). CDR3 length equals 14 residues. CDR3 sequence reads: CASSFSLAGGPPYF. In DNA form, the CDR3 reads TGTGCCAGCAGTTTCTCCCTAGCGGGGGGACCCCCGTATTTT.

The chain carries TRBV6-5 and TRBJ1-2; weak D call: TRBD1 (6 bases). Germline V gene data show CDR1 as MNHEY and CDR2 as SVGAGI. Trimming stripped 9 bases from V and 6 bases from J, with 20 bases between. The length of the CDR3 is 14 residues. CDR3 sequence reads: CASTRTLGGHGYTF. Written as DNA, the CDR3 is TGTGCCAGTACCAGAACCCTCGGGGGCCATGGCTACACCTTC.

The V and J genes are TRBV12-3 or TRBV12-4 and TRBJ1-1, with D tentatively TRBD1 (6 bases). The CDR3 covers 16 residues. Trimming stripped 6 bases from V and 5 bases from J, with 22 bases between. The CDR3 region is CASSPRRGGAYTEAFF. The CDR3 DNA follows: TGTGCCAGCAGCCCTAGAAGGGGGGGCGCGTATACTGAAGCTTTCTTT.

This clonotype was observed a few times. The chain couples TRBV6-6 to TRBJ2-5, with 12 bases matching TRBD2. Germline V gene sequence: CDR1 MNHNY, CDR2 SVGAGI (reference sequence). The CDR3 covers 16 residues. J gave up 5 bases and V 2 bases, and 6 bases lay outside the gene matches. The CDR3 sequence is CASSYVPTSGGETQYF. In DNA, the CDR3 is TGTGCCAGCAGTTACGTCCCGACTAGCGGGGGTGAGACCCAGTACTTC.

The J gene is TRBJ2-1, the V gene TRBV7-2, with a weak D call TRBD1 (6 bases). The germline V gene has CDR1 SGHTA and CDR2 FQGNSA. Trimming left V 5 bases short and J 10 bases short, with 12 bases between. The CDR3 length is 12 residues. The CDR3 spells CASSGRGSEQFF. The CDR3, as DNA: TGTGCCAGCAGCGGCAGGGGATCGGAGCAGTTCTTC.

This clonotype was observed a handful of times. The V gene is TRBV20-1, the J gene TRBJ1-3; TRBD1 agrees at 7 bases. The germline CDR1 and CDR2 sequences are DFQATT and SNEGSKA (reference sequence). The V segment lost 4 bases and the J segment 4 bases; nucleotides outside the gene matches: 1. This CDR3 region has 12 residues. CDR3 sequence: CSAMTGGNTIYF. In DNA form, the CDR3 reads TGCAGTGCTATGACAGGGGGAAACACCATATATTTT.

This clonotype was picked up a small number of times. The CDR3 DNA sequence: TGTGCCAGCAGTCAATGGGACTACTACTCTAGCTCTGGAAACACCATATATTTT. The encoded protein is CASSQWDYYSSSGNTIYF. V usage is TRBV12-3 or TRBV12-4 and J usage is TRBJ1-3; weak D call: TRBD1 (5 bases). The CDR3 sequence is 18 residues long. The germline V and J ends were trimmed by 5 bases and 0 bases, with 20 bases remaining between them.

This clonotype was detected only a few times. The rearrangement joins TRBV12-3 or TRBV12-4 to TRBJ1-2, with D unclear. This CDR3 is 13 amino acids long. Trimming left V 10 bases short and J 5 bases short, with 17 bases between. In DNA form, the CDR3 reads TGTGCCACCGGGCCTACGGCAGGATATGGCTACACCTTC. As protein: CATGPTAGYGYTF.

This clonotype was found a few times. The V and J genes are TRBV7-2 and TRBJ2-1, with 9 bases lining up with TRBD1. CDR3 length equals 15 residues. Germline-derived CDR1 and CDR2 are SGHTA and FQGNSA. Trimming took 1 base from V and 6 from J; bases not matched to a gene: 4. This CDR3 reads CASSLDGQGFNEQFF. The CDR3 DNA is TGTGCCAGCAGCTTAGACGGACAGGGGTTCAATGAGCAGTTCTTC.

The CDR3 DNA follows: TGTGCCAGCAGCGAATACGAAAAACTGTTTTTT. Translation gives CASSEYEKLFF. The chain is built from TRBV7-9 and TRBJ1-4; no clear D gene. The V end was cut by 5 bases, the J end by 8 bases, with 6 bases between. From germline, CDR1 is SEHNR and CDR2 FQNEAQ (reference sequence). This CDR3 has 11 residues.

The chain is built from TRBV5-1 and TRBJ2-7; unclear D gene. This CDR3 has 13 residues. Per germline, CDR1 SGHRS and CDR2 YFSETQ. The V end lost 3 bases, the J end lost 10 bases, and 17 bases lay between the germline ends. CDR3 DNA sequence: TGCGCCAGCAGCTCAGGAACCCTACCGGAACAGTACGTC. Translating it yields CASSSGTLPEQYV.